This T cell receptor beta chain was sequenced in a study of beta chain features in type 1 diabetes. About the study: Examination spanned 100 million to 120 million sorted cells from all samples. Study observations and caveats: All four CD4+ subsets from Type 1 diabetes patients carried moderately but significantly shorter TCRB CDR3s.

CDR1 is SQVTM and CDR2 is ANQGSEA in the germline V gene. Trimming cost V 3 bases and J 5 bases, with 10 bases left between them. This CDR3 is 12 amino acids long. As every portion of the isolated RNA was reverse transcribed, the sequencing read expressed TCRB transcripts. Here immunoSEQ multiplex PCR was the method, and the copy in TCRdb shows in-frame clones only, minus some. Of 230,000 or so clones detected, approximately 16% appear once; the ten largest clones hold less than 0.09%. Cell sorting via CD45RO/CCR7/CD25/CD127/CD95/CD27 was performed to obtain CD4+ naive, central memory, regulatory and stem cell-like memory cells. This clone has a handful of counts. Its specificity is not known. The sample carries other DNA sequences with the same CDR3.

The chain is built from TRBV29-1 and TRBJ2-5; D not certain. This clonotype was sampled from a man younger than 45 with type 1 diabetes. The sequencing sample was made of naive CD4+ T cells from blood. The CDR3 sequence: CSVDPGGETQYF. CDR3 DNA: TGCAGCGTTGACCCAGGTGGGGAGACCCAGTACTTC.